These 25 T cell receptor beta chains were all obtained from the same sample, sequenced in a study of CD8+ T cells in alopecia areata. Treatment indicated: oral pan-JAK inhibitor, 5-10 mg twice daily. RNA extraction and reverse transcription yielded cDNA as sequencing template. Clones were read by immunoSEQ multiplex PCR, and TCRdb kept only the in-frame ones, dropping some. Here the sample spans approximately 160,000 clones, less than 80% being singletons. This material consisted of CD4+ T cells sorted from blood, taken at week 24, from a patient treated with tofacitinib. These receptor sequences come from a human donor with alopecia areata.

This clone occurred once. The V call is TRBV29-1, the J call TRBJ2-7; 7 bases line up with TRBD1. J gave up 1 base and V 6 bases, and 9 bases lay outside the gene matches. The CDR3 is made up of 14 amino acids. Germline CDR1 reads SQVTM; CDR2 reads ANQGSEA. This CDR3 reads CSVRNRGASYEQYF. The DNA of the CDR3 is TGCAGCGTCCGGAACAGGGGCGCGTCCTACGAGCAGTACTTC.

The rearrangement uses TRBV29-1 and TRBJ2-1; D is undetermined. This CDR3 region has 10 residues. The V and J ends lost 7 bases and 7 bases respectively, with 8 bases between them. Germline values: CDR1 SQVTM, CDR2 ANQGSEA. The DNA of the CDR3 is TGCAGCGCAACGTTGAATGAGCAGTTCTTC. Amino acid sequence: CSATLNEQFF.

V is TRBV30 and J is TRBJ1-1; D remains ambiguous. The germline V gene has CDR1 GTSNPN and CDR2 SVGIG (reference sequence). The length of the CDR3 is 14 residues. V was pared by 2 bases and J by 7 bases, with 17 bases between. The CDR3: CAWSRPSSVNEAFF. The CDR3, as DNA: TGTGCCTGGAGTAGGCCCTCGTCCGTAAATGAAGCTTTCTTT.

The V gene is TRBV4-1, the J gene TRBJ2-5; TRBD1 might be the D (5 bases). V lost 0 bases, J lost 2 bases, and 13 bases lay in between. The CDR3 spans 16 residues. From germline, CDR1 is MGHRA and CDR2 YSYEKL. The CDR3 coding sequence is TGCGCCAGCAGCCAAGAACGAGCAGGGCAGCAAGAGACCCAGTACTTC. Translation: CASSQERAGQQETQYF.

This clone turned up a few times. The chain carries TRBV29-1 and TRBJ1-1; D is possibly TRBD1 (5 bases). Deletions cut 6 bases from V and 0 bases from J, with 14 bases between. CDR1 and CDR2 from the germline V gene are SQVTM and ANQGSEA. The CDR3 is made up of 14 amino acids. The CDR3 sequence is CSVQGVRMNTEAFF. The CDR3 nucleotides read TGCAGCGTGCAGGGAGTTCGCATGAACACTGAAGCTTTCTTT.

The genes are TRBV20-1 and TRBJ1-4; D is ambiguous. The germline gives CDR1 DFQATT, CDR2 SNEGSKA (reference sequence). V lost 6 bases, J lost 6 bases, and 8 bases lay in between. CDR3 length equals 11 residues. This chain's CDR3 is CSATRDEKLFF. The CDR3 DNA reads TGCAGTGCAACCCGAGATGAAAAACTGTTTTTT.

The chain joins TRBV30 to TRBJ1-2; TRBD1 agrees at 8 bases. CDR1 and CDR2 from the germline V gene are GTSNPN and SVGIG (reference sequence). V lost 0 bases, J lost 7 bases, and 7 bases stayed unmatched. This CDR3 spans 14 amino acids. In DNA, the CDR3 is TGTGCCTGGAGTGTCCTACAGGGGGGCGGTGGCTACACCTTC. Residues: CAWSVLQGGGGYTF.

The rearrangement links TRBV29-1 to TRBJ1-6; unclear D gene. The ends were cut back, 8 bases at V and 6 bases at J, with 14 bases in the middle. From germline, CDR1 is SQVTM and CDR2 ANQGSEA. The CDR3 contains 13 residues. CDR3 DNA sequence: TGCAGCTTCCGCGACGGCTCTAATTCACCCCTCCACTTT. Translation: CSFRDGSNSPLHF.

V usage is TRBV5-1 and J usage is TRBJ2-3, with 11 positions matching TRBD2. After removal of 0 bases from V and 1 base from J, the junction contained 7 bases not matched to a gene. Germline V gene lookup returns CDR1 SGHRS and CDR2 YFSETQ. The CDR3 consists of 18 residues. The chain's CDR3 is CASSLVAPLAGGTDTQYF. The DNA for the CDR3 is TGCGCCAGCAGCTTGGTAGCCCCACTAGCGGGGGGCACAGATACGCAGTATTTT.

The table lists this clone with a few counts. V and J are TRBV15 and TRBJ1-5, with a possible D match to TRBD1 (6 bases). CDR3 length: 16 residues. V lost 5 bases and J lost 4, with 18 bases in between. CDR1 and CDR2 (germline): LNHNV, YYDKDF (reference sequence). CDR3: CATSPLDSFKNQPQHF. CDR3 bases: TGTGCCACCAGCCCCTTGGACAGTTTTAAGAATCAGCCCCAGCATTTT.

This clone was seen more than once but under ten times. The rearrangement links TRBV11-2 to TRBJ2-7, with no clear D. The CDR3 contains 14 residues. The germline V and J ends were trimmed by 1 base and 3 bases, with 10 bases remaining between them. Germline assignment: CDR1 SGHAT and CDR2 FQNNGV. The CDR3 here is CASSLVQVGYEQYF. The DNA for the CDR3 is TGTGCCAGCAGCTTAGTCCAGGTGGGCTACGAGCAGTACTTC.

This clone came up a few times. This chain links TRBV7-9 with TRBJ2-2; D may match TRBD1 or TRBD2 (5 bases each). The CDR3 is 15 amino acids. CDR1 and CDR2 from the germline V gene are SEHNR and FQNEAQ (reference sequence). The V gene lost 3 bases and the J gene lost 8 bases, with 16 bases spanning the gap. Written as DNA, the CDR3 is TGTGCCAGCAGCTTGACCGGGACCACCCAGGGGGAGCTGTTTTTT. It codes for CASSLTGTTQGELFF.

The chain combines TRBV6-5 with TRBJ1-2; D is possibly TRBD1 (5 bases). This CDR3 is built from 16 residues. V dropped 0 bases and J dropped 4 bases, with 15 bases sitting between them. The germline gives CDR1 MNHEY, CDR2 SVGAGI. The CDR3 DNA reads as TGTGCCAGCAGTTACTCGAGGAGGGGCGCGGCCTATGGCTACACCTTC. It translates to CASSYSRRGAAYGYTF.

V and J are TRBV23-1 and TRBJ1-5; D gene uncertain. TRBV23-1 is given ORF status, its function remaining uncertain. The CDR3 consists of 13 residues. The V end was cut by 2 bases, the J end by 4 bases, with 6 bases between. CDR3 amino acids: CASSQGRNQPQHF. The CDR3 DNA reads as TGCGCCAGCAGTCAAGGCAGGAATCAGCCCCAGCATTTT.

J is TRBJ1-4 and V is TRBV28, with D possibly TRBD1 on 5 matching bases. V dropped 3 bases and J dropped 2 bases, with 13 bases sitting between them. This CDR3 region has 16 residues. CDR1 is MDHEN, CDR2 SYDVKM, per germline. CDR3 sequence reads: CASSLGLGATNEKLFF. The CDR3 nucleotides read TGTGCCAGCAGTTTGGGACTTGGAGCCACTAATGAAAAACTGTTTTTT.

The V gene is TRBV29-1, the J gene TRBJ2-2; D is unclear. Trimming took off 6 bases at V and 0 bases at J, with 8 bases between the two ends. The CDR3 sequence is 13 residues long. Germline V CDR1 and CDR2: SQVTM, ANQGSEA. The CDR3 loop reads CSVRPANTGELFF. The CDR3 DNA sequence: TGCAGCGTCAGACCGGCGAACACCGGGGAGCTGTTTTTT.

The gene calls are TRBV25-1 and TRBJ2-7; maybe TRBD1 (5 bases). The germline gives CDR1 MGHDK, CDR2 SYGVNS. Deletions cut 5 bases from V and 2 bases from J, with 10 bases between. The CDR3 consists of 13 residues. The DNA of the CDR3 is TGTGCCAGCAGTAAGACAGACGCCTACGAGCAGTACTTC. Protein sequence: CASSKTDAYEQYF.

Here the CDR3 DNA reads TGTGCCAGCAGCCTCGACAGACCGAACACCGGGGAGCTGTTTTTT. This sequence encodes CASSLDRPNTGELFF. The rearrangement uses TRBV7-2 and TRBJ2-2, with a possible D match to TRBD1 (5 bases). The V and J ends lost 5 bases and 0 bases respectively, with 10 bases between them. Germline V gene data show CDR1 as SGHTA and CDR2 as FQGNSA. The CDR3 contains 15 residues.

DNA for the CDR3: TGCAGCGTTGTAGGGGGGGCCCAATACGAGCAGTACTTC. Protein product: CSVVGGAQYEQYF. This chain links TRBV29-1 with TRBJ2-7, with D perhaps matching TRBD2 (7 bases). Germline CDR1 reads SQVTM; CDR2 reads ANQGSEA. Trimming shortened V by 4 bases and J by 4 bases, and 14 bases separated the two germline ends. The CDR3 consists of 13 residues.

This chain uses TRBV23-1 with TRBJ1-5; no definite D call. TRBV23-1 is known as an ORF, though its function is uncertain. The CDR3 totals 10 residues. Trimming took off 3 bases at V and 6 bases at J, with 0 bases between the two ends. The CDR3 sequence is CASSHQPQHF. The CDR3 DNA follows: TGCGCCAGCAGTCATCAGCCCCAGCATTTT.

This clone was seen only once. The junction differs from germline at one of its ends, possibly a read error. V and J are TRBV2 and TRBJ1-1; 7 positions agree with TRBD1. The CDR3 has 13 amino acids. Germline lookup yields CDR1 SNHLY and CDR2 FYNNEI. The CDR3 nucleotides read TGTGCCAGCAGATTTACAGGGGCCGCTGAAGCTCTCTTT. It specifies CASRFTGAAEALF.

CDR3 region: CASSSLDGEPQHF. In nucleotides, the CDR3 is TGTGCCAGCAGTTCCTTAGACGGGGAGCCCCAGCATTTT. This chain connects TRBV27 to TRBJ1-5, with D unresolved. The V and J ends lost 4 bases and 8 bases respectively, with 12 bases between them. CDR1 and CDR2 (germline): MNHEY, SMNVEV (reference sequence). This CDR3 is 13 amino acids long.

V and J are TRBV5-1 and TRBJ2-7, with D perhaps assigned TRBD1 or TRBD2 (6 bases each). The V end was cut by 2 bases, the J end by 5 bases, with 14 bases between. Germline V gene lookup returns CDR1 SGHRS and CDR2 YFSETQ. This CDR3 is built from 14 residues. CDR3 residues: CASSLGRGGNEQYF. The CDR3 region has the DNA TGCGCCAGCAGCTTAGGCAGGGGCGGGAACGAGCAGTACTTC.

This chain links TRBV4-2 with TRBJ2-7, with D possibly matching TRBD1 (6 bases). In germline, CDR1 is LGHNA, CDR2 YNFKEQ. This CDR3 region has 15 residues. The ends were cut back, 0 bases at V and 6 bases at J, with 15 bases in the middle. Here the CDR3 DNA reads TGTGCCAGCAGCCAAGAACCGGACAGCTCTCGCGAGCAGTACTTC. This codes for CASSQEPDSSREQYF.

This sequence joins TRBV15 and TRBJ1-6; 9 bases fit TRBD1. The V and J ends lost 0 bases and 6 bases, in that order; junction bases with no gene match: 12. The germline V gene has CDR1 LNHNV and CDR2 YYDKDF (reference sequence). The CDR3 sequence is 19 residues long. CDR3 protein: CATSREVAGQGLFNSPLHF. CDR3 sequence (DNA): TGTGCCACCAGCAGAGAAGTTGCGGGACAGGGTCTCTTTAATTCACCCCTCCACTTT.